The 16 T cell receptor beta chains given below trace back to one sample, sequenced in a study of blood T cell repertoires in COVID-19. Method: immunoSEQ multiplex PCR; TCRdb's copy keeps in-frame clones and lacks some. The profile shows 70,000 to 95,000 clones, over 80% of them singletons. The specimen was peripheral blood. These receptors were obtained from a woman aged 55 to 70 with active COVID-19.

This chain joins TRBV5-4 and TRBJ1-2; TRBD1 matches at 7 bases. V lost 4 bases, J lost 2 bases, and 5 bases stayed unmatched. CDR1 and CDR2 from the germline V gene are SGHNT and YYREEE (reference sequence). This CDR3 spans 14 amino acids. The DNA for the CDR3 is TGTGCCAGCAGCCCGCGACAGGGAAACTATGGCTACACCTTC. Encoded protein: CASSPRQGNYGYTF.

J is TRBJ2-4 and V is TRBV5-1; a possible D gene is TRBD2 (6 bases). The CDR3 spans 14 residues. V lost 3 bases to trimming and J lost 9 bases, with 16 bases between them. The germline V gene has CDR1 SGHRS and CDR2 YFSETQ. CDR3 amino acids: CASSSSGTALIQYF. The DNA of the CDR3 is TGCGCCAGCAGCTCATCCGGGACTGCCCTCATTCAGTACTTC.

This chain links TRBV10-1 with TRBJ2-2, with D uncertain. Per the germline V gene, CDR1 is WNHNN and CDR2 is SYGVQD (reference sequence). The CDR3 has 13 residues. V lost 6 bases, J lost 4 bases, and 9 bases lay in between. The CDR3 DNA follows: TGCGCCAGCAGCCGAGCAGGCACCGGGGAGCTGTTTTTT. Its protein is CASSRAGTGELFF.

The V and J genes are TRBV6-5 and TRBJ2-1; perhaps TRBD2 as D (5 bases). CDR1 is MNHEY, CDR2 SVGAGI, per germline. Trimming cost V 10 bases and J 0 bases, with 16 bases left between them. CDR3 length: 15 amino acids. CDR3 residues: CATLSPRGSYNEQFF. DNA of the CDR3: TGTGCCACCCTAAGTCCCCGGGGCTCCTACAATGAGCAGTTCTTC.

A few counts support this clone. The chain joins TRBV5-1 to TRBJ2-7; D not certain. V was shortened by 4 bases and J by 5 bases, with 10 bases between the two germline ends. The CDR3 length is 12 residues. Germline CDR1 reads SGHRS; CDR2 reads YFSETQ. In nucleotides, the CDR3 is TGCGCCAGCAGCCGAGCCGAGAACGAGCAGTACTTC. Encoded protein: CASSRAENEQYF.

V usage is TRBV25-1 and J usage is TRBJ2-3; D might be TRBD1 (5 bases). Trimming removed 4 bases from V and 7 bases from J, with 12 bases in between. The CDR3 extends over 13 amino acids. Per germline, CDR1 MGHDK and CDR2 SYGVNS. The CDR3 loop reads CASSVETAYTQYF. In DNA, the CDR3 is TGTGCCAGCAGTGTTGAGACAGCGTATACGCAGTATTTT.

J is TRBJ2-1 and V is TRBV19, with 9 bases identical to TRBD1. Trimming took 8 bases from V and 0 from J; bases not matched to a gene: 5. The CDR3 totals 15 residues. CDR1 LNHDA and CDR2 SQIVND come from the germline V gene (reference sequence). CDR3 nucleotide sequence: TGTGCCAGTCTTAGGACAGGGGACTCCTACAATGAGCAGTTCTTC. It is translated as CASLRTGDSYNEQFF.

The chain combines TRBV18 with TRBJ2-2; maybe TRBD1 (6 bases). Germline V gene lookup returns CDR1 KGHSH and CDR2 LQKENI. This CDR3 has 16 residues. V gave up 2 bases and J gave up 3 bases, with 13 bases separating them. CDR3 DNA: TGTGCCAGCTCACCAAATTGGGGGCGCGACACCGGGGAGCTGTTTTTT. It is translated as CASSPNWGRDTGELFF.

The chain has TRBV10-3 and TRBJ1-3; possible D gene TRBD1, 5 bases. The CDR3 runs 15 residues. Per the germline V gene, CDR1 is ENHRY and CDR2 is SYGVKD. Deletions cut 0 bases from V and 2 bases from J, with 8 bases between. The CDR3 region has the DNA TGTGCCATCAGTGAGTCGGCAGGGACTGGAAACACCATATATTTT. The encoded protein is CAISESAGTGNTIYF.

The chain has TRBV30 and TRBJ2-5; a possible D gene is TRBD1 (5 bases). Trimming took 0 bases from V and 5 from J, leaving 10 bases between them. The CDR3 is 13 amino acids. Germline V gene sequence: CDR1 GTSNPN, CDR2 SVGIG (reference sequence). CDR3 in DNA: TGTGCCTGGAGTGTAGGGGTCCGGGAGACCCAGTACTTC. Encoded protein: CAWSVGVRETQYF.

The chain recombines TRBV19 with TRBJ1-1; D is unclear. Germline V gene sequence: CDR1 LNHDA, CDR2 SQIVND (reference sequence). The V end was cut by 1 base, the J end by 0 bases, with 12 bases between. CDR3 length: 16 amino acids. CDR3 sequence: CASSIVITEMNTEAFF. CDR3 coding DNA: TGTGCCAGTAGTATAGTAATTACAGAAATGAACACTGAAGCTTTCTTT.

The chain combines TRBV5-8 with TRBJ2-3, with D unresolved. Per the germline V gene, CDR1 is SGHTS and CDR2 is YDEGEE. With 8 bases removed from V and 0 bases from J, the gap between germline ends came to 7 bases. CDR3 length equals 12 residues. CDR3 nucleotide sequence: TGTGCCAGTGCCACTAGCACAGATACGCAGTATTTT. Its protein product is CASATSTDTQYF.

V gene TRBV30 combines with J gene TRBJ1-5; the match to TRBD1 covers 10 bases. Germline V lookup: CDR1 GTSNPN, CDR2 SVGIG (reference sequence). The CDR3 is made up of 18 amino acids. Trimming took 1 base from V and 4 from J; bases not matched to a gene: 13. The CDR3 here is CAWSGRTGGRFRNQPQHF. The DNA for the CDR3 is TGTGCCTGGAGTGGTCGGACAGGGGGTCGTTTTCGGAATCAGCCCCAGCATTTT. Full variable domain (missing parts from reference TRBV30 and TRBJ1-5): SQTIHQWPATLVQPVGSPLSLECTVEGTSNPNLYWYRQAAGRGLQLLFYSVGIGQISSEVPQNLSASRPQDRQFILSSKKLLLSDSGFYLCAWSGRTGGRFRNQPQHFGDGTRLSIL.

The genes are TRBV18 and TRBJ1-6, with TRBD1 matching over 7 bases. Trimming at V came to 3 bases and at J to 0 bases, leaving 5 bases not matched to a gene. Germline V gene sequence: CDR1 KGHSH, CDR2 LQKENI. This CDR3 has 17 amino acids. CDR3 protein: CASSPRQGSSYNSPLHF. CDR3 DNA sequence: TGTGCCAGCTCACCCCGACAGGGAAGCTCCTATAATTCACCCCTCCACTTT.

The rearrangement joins TRBV3-1 (or the pseudogene TRBV3-2) to TRBJ1-4, with D uncertain. The CDR3 covers 12 residues. Germline V gene data show CDR1 as LGHDT and CDR2 as YNNKEL (reference sequence). Trimming removed 5 bases at V and 11 bases at J, with 12 bases between. CDR3 region: CASSATGHKLFF. The CDR3 nucleotides are TGTGCCAGCAGCGCGACGGGTCACAAACTGTTTTTT.

This chain connects TRBV4-1 to TRBJ2-3, with a weak D call TRBD1 (5 bases). Germline V gene sequence: CDR1 MGHRA, CDR2 YSYEKL. The CDR3 has 16 residues. Trimming shortened V by 0 bases and J by 0 bases, and 10 bases separated the two germline ends. Written as DNA, the CDR3 is TGCGCCAGCAGCCAAGAGATCAGGGTTAGCACAGATACGCAGTATTTT. Residues: CASSQEIRVSTDTQYF.